Each of the 9 T cell receptor beta chains below was sequenced from the same sample in a study of blood T cell repertoires in COVID-19. Sequencing used immunoSEQ multiplex PCR; TCRdb keeps in-frame clones, though not all of them. The sample has 200,000 to 250,000 clones; 70% to 85% are singletons. The sequenced sample was PBMCs or T cells enriched from blood (not recorded which). The receptors stem from a woman aged 55-70 years who had recovered from COVID-19.

In its sample, this clone was seen once. The V call is TRBV10-3, the J call TRBJ2-5, with D possibly matching TRBD1 (6 bases). CDR3 length equals 14 residues. CDR1 is ENHRY and CDR2 is SYGVKD in the germline V gene. Trimming stripped 11 bases from V and 4 bases from J, with 20 bases between. The CDR3 is CAYSSSLGAETQYF. CDR3 DNA sequence: TGTGCCTATTCATCTTCTCTGGGGGCAGAGACCCAGTACTTC.

V gene TRBV10-1 combines with J gene TRBJ2-7; TRBD2 matches 15 bases. With 4 bases clipped from V and 0 bases from J, the junction kept 7 bases outside the gene matches. The germline gives CDR1 WNHNN, CDR2 SYGVQD (reference sequence). The CDR3 sequence is 18 residues long. The CDR3 reads CASSAQGLAGGNSYEQYF. The DNA of the CDR3 is TGCGCCAGCAGTGCCCAGGGACTAGCGGGAGGCAACTCCTACGAGCAGTACTTC.

This chain links TRBV19 with TRBJ1-2; D gene unclear. The length of the CDR3 is 14 residues. Trimming removed 6 bases at V and 8 bases at J, with 19 bases between. CDR1 is LNHDA, CDR2 SQIVND, per germline (reference sequence). Here the CDR3 reads CASSSVRGWEGYTF. CDR3 DNA sequence: TGTGCCAGTAGCTCGGTCAGAGGCTGGGAGGGCTACACCTTC.

The rearrangement links TRBV19 to TRBJ2-3; TRBD1 aligns across 10 bases. This CDR3 has 15 amino acids. V was pared by 5 bases and J by 5 bases, with 7 bases of the junction left unmatched. Looked up from germline, CDR1 is LNHDA and CDR2 is SQIVND (reference sequence). Here the CDR3 DNA reads TGTGCCAGTAGTTCTCCGACAGGGGGCTTAGATACGCAGTATTTT. Its protein product is CASSSPTGGLDTQYF.

The rearrangement links TRBV11-2 to TRBJ1-1; TRBD1 matches 10 bases. The CDR3 has 14 residues. Germline CDR1 reads SGHAT; CDR2 reads FQNNGV. With V trimmed by 1 base and J by 8 bases, 4 bases remained unmatched. The CDR3 region has the DNA TGTGCCAGCAGCTTAGCAGCGGGACAGGGGGAAGCTTTCTTT. Its translation is CASSLAAGQGEAFF.

This clone was detected only a few times. This chain's CDR3 is CASSPGQEVNEKLFF. The CDR3 DNA follows: TGTGCCAGCAGCCCCGGACAGGAGGTTAATGAAAAACTGTTTTTT. The J gene is TRBJ1-4, the V gene TRBV3-1 (or the pseudogene TRBV3-2), with 7 positions matching TRBD1. The CDR3 is 15 residues long. After removal of 4 bases from V and 4 bases from J, the junction contained 6 bases not matched to a gene. Per the germline V gene, CDR1 is LGHDT and CDR2 is YNNKEL (reference sequence).

This chain connects TRBV10-3 to TRBJ2-7; D uncertain. CDR3 size: 13 residues. Trimming pared 4 bases from V and 0 bases from J, leaving 7 bases between. Germline CDR1 is ENHRY and CDR2 is SYGVKD. Here the CDR3 DNA reads TGTGCCATCAGTGGTTATAGCTCCTACGAGCAGTACTTC. Translating it yields CAISGYSSYEQYF.

The chain carries TRBV5-1 and TRBJ2-3, with 8 nucleotides matching TRBD2. V lost 6 bases, J lost 4 bases, and 10 bases stayed unmatched. The CDR3 extends over 15 amino acids. The germline V gene has CDR1 SGHRS and CDR2 YFSETQ. The DNA of the CDR3 is TGCGCCAGCACTATTAGCGGGGCCCAAGCAGATACGCAGTATTTT. Its translation: CASTISGAQADTQYF.

This chain uses TRBV2 with TRBJ2-3; D remains unclear. Deletions cut 5 bases from V and 4 bases from J, with 16 bases between. CDR3 length: 15 residues. In germline, CDR1 is SNHLY, CDR2 FYNNEI. The CDR3, as DNA: TGTGCCAGCAGTACCGGGTTTCTGAGGCCAGATACGCAGTATTTT. It codes for CASSTGFLRPDTQYF.